The count of the clone carrying this T cell receptor beta chain is one. Here immunoSEQ multiplex PCR was the method, and the copy in TCRdb shows in-frame clones only, minus some. Of around 70,000 clones in the sample, about 90% were seen once. This entry belongs to a study of control samples from healthy donors and cancer patients. V shed 3 bases and J 0 bases; nucleotides not matched to a gene: 7. The germline V gene has CDR1 LNHDA and CDR2 SQIVND (reference sequence). This CDR3 region has 16 residues. Sequencing input: PBMCs. This receptor was obtained from a woman between 50 and 59 years old with head and neck cancer. The J gene is TRBJ1-2, the V gene TRBV19, with 7 bases aligning to TRBD1. The CDR3 region is CASSMIGQDSNYGYTF. The CDR3 nucleotides read TGTGCCAGTAGTATGATCGGACAGGACTCTAACTATGGCTACACCTTC. Supplemented by reference TRBV19 and TRBJ1-2, the full variable domain reads DGGITQSPKYLFRKEGQNVTLSCEQNLNHDAMYWYRQDPGQGLRLIYYSQIVNDFQKGDIAEGYSVSREKKESFPLTVTSAQKNPTAFYLCASSMIGQDSNYGYTFGSGTRLTVV.